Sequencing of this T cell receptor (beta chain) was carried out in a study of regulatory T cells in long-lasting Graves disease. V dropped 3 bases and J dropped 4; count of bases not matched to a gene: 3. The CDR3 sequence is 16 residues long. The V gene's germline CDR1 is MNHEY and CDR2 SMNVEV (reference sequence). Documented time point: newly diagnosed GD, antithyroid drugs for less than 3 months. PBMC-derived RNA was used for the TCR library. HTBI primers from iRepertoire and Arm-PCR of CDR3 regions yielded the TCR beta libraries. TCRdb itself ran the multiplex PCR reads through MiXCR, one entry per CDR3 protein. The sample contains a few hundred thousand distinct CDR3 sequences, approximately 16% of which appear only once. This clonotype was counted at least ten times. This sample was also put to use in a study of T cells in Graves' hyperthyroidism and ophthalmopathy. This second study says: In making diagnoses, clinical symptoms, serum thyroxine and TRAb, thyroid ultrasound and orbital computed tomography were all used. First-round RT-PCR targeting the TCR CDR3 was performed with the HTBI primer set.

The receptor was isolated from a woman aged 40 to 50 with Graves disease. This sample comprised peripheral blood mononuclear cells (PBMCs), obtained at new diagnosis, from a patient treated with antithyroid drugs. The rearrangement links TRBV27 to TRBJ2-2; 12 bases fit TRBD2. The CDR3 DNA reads TGTGCCAGCAGTTTGGGACTAGCGGGCCTCACCGGGGAGCTGTTTTTT. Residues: CASSLGLAGLTGELFF.